This T cell receptor (beta chain) was retrieved from a study of CXCR3-negative and CXCR3-positive naive CD8 T cells (dated by TCRdb to the late 2010s). About the study as a whole: About 150 million TRB reads were obtained in total, roughly 1.5 +/- 0.3 million reads per library. The TRBV-TRBJ cluster analysis covered naive subsets from several donors and memory cells from 3 donors. Diversity and physicochemical repertoire analyses covered about a dozen donors pooled from two independent experiments. Here is what the overall study found, with its caveats: TRB CDR3s from CXCR3-positive naive cells showed higher hydrophobicity (lower Kidera factor 4), lower energy, and higher strength and volume indices than CXCR3-negative naive cells. Freshly isolated PBMCs were used for most assays because CXCR3 expression went down partially after cryopreservation. Within the same donor, TRBV-TRBJ usage looked similar between naive CXCR3-negative and CXCR3-positive cells, but memory cells had distinct patterns. Comparably high repertoire diversity was found in both naive subsets, whereas much lower repertoire diversity was found in memory CD8+ T cells. Because surface CD5, which is linked to self-reactivity in mice, was comparable between the naive subsets, TCR interaction strength was also inferred from the physicochemical properties of TRB CDR3s.

Instrument on record: NextSeq 550. The Human TCR Profiling Kit (MiLaboratory) was used to make UMI-labeled 5' RACE TRB cDNA libraries. The full amount of extracted RNA was used for cDNA synthesis, and the full amount of resulting cDNA was used for PCR amplification. Libraries were prepared in parallel with an identical number of PCR cycles. The study's own analysis went as follows. MIGEC and MiXCR extracted about 54,000 +/- 9,700 unique UMI-labeled TRB cDNA molecules per library, requiring at least two reads per UMI. An average of around 40,000 +/- 10,000 functional in-frame TRB CDR3 nucleotide clonotypes without stop codons was found per library. After each sample was downsampled to 5000 UMI-labeled TRB molecules, VDJtools was used to calculate diversity metrics such as normalized Shannon-Wiener and Chao1. For the central five CDR3 residues, VDJtools calculated physicochemical properties weighted by clonotype size, namely interaction energy, strength, volume and Kidera factor 4. After TCRdb reprocessed the reads, each CDR3 protein sequence was kept as one row, without DNA. V and J calls and clone size were set by TCRdb, not the authors. The sample's records list about 120,000 distinct CDR3 sequences. Approximately 0.38% of the sample lies in the top ten.

Points on this clonotype: The clone's antigen remains unknown.

Each CD8+ T cell subset was flow-sorted in triplicate, and 300,000 or so cells per subset were placed directly into RLT lysis buffer. Naive CD8+ T cells were defined stringently as CD45RO-CCR7+CD27+CD95- to exclude memory contaminants. Standard density gradient centrifugation was used to isolate peripheral blood mononuclear cells from buffy coats. A FACSAria III was used to flow-sort naive CD8+ T cells into CXCR3-negative and CXCR3-positive populations. Total RNA was extracted from sorted cells with an RNeasy Mini Kit. Measured from the cysteine to the phenylalanine, the CDR3 is 12 residues long. The record lacks a DNA sequence. CDR1 DFQATT and CDR2 SNEGSKA were looked up in the germline V gene (reference sequence).

The chain is assembled from TRBV20-1 and TRBJ2-3; the D call of TRBD1 rests on TCRdb alone, since no DNA is present to check it. The sequencing input was naive CXCR3+ CD8+ T cells from blood. The label giving this sample's cell subset or site can be read as: CD45RO-CCR7+CD27+CD95- naive CD8+ T cells expressing CXCR3 (TNR3+). The source is a human donor in good health. Some clones in this sample may be carry-over from other donors' samples. The CDR3 reads as follows: CSATKGGDTQYF.